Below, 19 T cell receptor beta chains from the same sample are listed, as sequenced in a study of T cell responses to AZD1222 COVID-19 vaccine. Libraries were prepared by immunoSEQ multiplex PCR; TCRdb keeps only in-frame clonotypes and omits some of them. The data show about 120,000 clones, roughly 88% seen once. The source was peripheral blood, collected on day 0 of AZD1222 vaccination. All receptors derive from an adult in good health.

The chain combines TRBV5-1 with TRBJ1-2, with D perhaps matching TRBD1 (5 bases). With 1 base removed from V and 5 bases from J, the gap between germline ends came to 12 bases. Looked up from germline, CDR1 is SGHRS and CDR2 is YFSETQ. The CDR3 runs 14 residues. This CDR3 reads CASSLPGQGYGYTF. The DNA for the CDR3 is TGCGCCAGCAGCTTGCCCGGGCAGGGTTATGGCTACACCTTC.

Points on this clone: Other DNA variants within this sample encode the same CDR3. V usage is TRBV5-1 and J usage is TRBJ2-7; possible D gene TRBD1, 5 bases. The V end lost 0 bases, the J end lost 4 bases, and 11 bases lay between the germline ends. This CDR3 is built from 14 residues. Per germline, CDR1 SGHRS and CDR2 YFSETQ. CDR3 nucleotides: TGCGCCAGCAGCTTGGCCCAGGGCAGTTACGAGCAGTACTTC. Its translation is CASSLAQGSYEQYF.

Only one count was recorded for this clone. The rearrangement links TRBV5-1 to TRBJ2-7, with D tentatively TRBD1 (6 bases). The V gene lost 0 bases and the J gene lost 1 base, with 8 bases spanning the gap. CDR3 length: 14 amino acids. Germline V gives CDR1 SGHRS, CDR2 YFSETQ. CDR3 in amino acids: CASSLDTGSYEQYF. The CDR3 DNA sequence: TGCGCCAGCAGCTTGGATACAGGGTCCTACGAGCAGTACTTC.

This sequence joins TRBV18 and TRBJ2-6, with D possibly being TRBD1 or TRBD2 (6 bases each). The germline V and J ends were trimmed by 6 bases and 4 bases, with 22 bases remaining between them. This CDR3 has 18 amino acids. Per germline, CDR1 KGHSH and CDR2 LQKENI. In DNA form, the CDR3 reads TGTGCCAGCTCCCCAAATCGGGGGCGTCTTTCGGGGGCCAACGTCCTGACTTTC. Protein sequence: CASSPNRGRLSGANVLTF.

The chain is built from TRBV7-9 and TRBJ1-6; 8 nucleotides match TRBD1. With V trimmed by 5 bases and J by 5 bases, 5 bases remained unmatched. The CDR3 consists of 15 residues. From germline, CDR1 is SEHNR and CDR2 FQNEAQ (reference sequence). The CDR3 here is CASSPRGHDNSPLHF. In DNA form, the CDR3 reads TGTGCCAGCAGCCCCAGGGGGCACGATAATTCACCCCTCCACTTT.

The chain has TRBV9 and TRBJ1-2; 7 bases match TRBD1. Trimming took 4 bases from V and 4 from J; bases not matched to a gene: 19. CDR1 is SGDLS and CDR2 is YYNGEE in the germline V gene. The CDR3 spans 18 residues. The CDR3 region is CASSTHPLTGTDAYGYTF. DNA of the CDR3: TGTGCCAGCAGCACGCACCCGTTGACCGGGACAGATGCCTATGGCTACACCTTC. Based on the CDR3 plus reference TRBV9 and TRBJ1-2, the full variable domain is DSGVTQTPKHLITATGQRVTLRCSPRSGDLSVYWYQQSLDQGLQFLIQYYNGEERAKGNILERFSAQQFPDLHSELNLSSLELGDSALYFCASSTHPLTGTDAYGYTFGSGTRLTVV.

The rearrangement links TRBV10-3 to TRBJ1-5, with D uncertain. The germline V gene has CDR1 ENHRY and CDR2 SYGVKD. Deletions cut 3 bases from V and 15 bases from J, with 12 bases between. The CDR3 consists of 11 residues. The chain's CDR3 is CAISDGSASHF. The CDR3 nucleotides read TGTGCCATCAGTGATGGGTCAGCTTCGCATTTT.

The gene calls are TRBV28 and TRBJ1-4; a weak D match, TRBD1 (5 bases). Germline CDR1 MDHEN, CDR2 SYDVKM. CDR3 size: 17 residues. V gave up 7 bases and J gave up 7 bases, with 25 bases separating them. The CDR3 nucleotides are TGTGCCAGCACCCCCTGGTCCGTTCGGGGCTTGATTGAAAAACTGTTTTTT. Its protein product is CASTPWSVRGLIEKLFF.

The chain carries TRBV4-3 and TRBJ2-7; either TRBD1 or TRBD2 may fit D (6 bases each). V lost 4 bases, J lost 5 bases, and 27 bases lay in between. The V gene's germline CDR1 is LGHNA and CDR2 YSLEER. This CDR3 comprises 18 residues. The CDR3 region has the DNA TGCGCCAGCAGCCGGAACCGGGACCTTCTAGGGGGGCCTAACGAGCAGTACTTC. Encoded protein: CASSRNRDLLGGPNEQYF.

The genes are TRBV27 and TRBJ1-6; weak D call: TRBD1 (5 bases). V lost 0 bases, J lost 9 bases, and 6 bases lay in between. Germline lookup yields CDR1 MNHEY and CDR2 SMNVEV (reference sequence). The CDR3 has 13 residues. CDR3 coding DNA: TGTGCCAGCAGTTTATCCGGGGGTTCACCCCTCCACTTT. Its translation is CASSLSGGSPLHF.

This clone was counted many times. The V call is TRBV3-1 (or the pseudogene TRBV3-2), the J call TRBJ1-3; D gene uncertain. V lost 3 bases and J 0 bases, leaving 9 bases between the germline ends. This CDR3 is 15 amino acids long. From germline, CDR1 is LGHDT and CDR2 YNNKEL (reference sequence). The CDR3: CASSQPAVSGNTIYF. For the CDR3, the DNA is TGTGCCAGCAGCCAGCCGGCAGTCTCTGGAAACACCATATATTTT.

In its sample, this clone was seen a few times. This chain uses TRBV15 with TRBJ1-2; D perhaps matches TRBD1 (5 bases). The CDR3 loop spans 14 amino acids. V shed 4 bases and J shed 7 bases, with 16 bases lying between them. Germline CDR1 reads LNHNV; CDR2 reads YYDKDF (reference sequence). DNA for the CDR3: TGTGCCACCAGCAAGGACGGGCAGGGAGGTGGCTACACCTTC. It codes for CATSKDGQGGGYTF.

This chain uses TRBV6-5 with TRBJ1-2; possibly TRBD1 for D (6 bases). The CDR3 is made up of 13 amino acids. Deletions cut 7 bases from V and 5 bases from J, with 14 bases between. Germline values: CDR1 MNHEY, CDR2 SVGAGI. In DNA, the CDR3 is TGTGCCAGCAACCCAAGGGGGAATTATGGCTACACCTTC. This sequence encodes CASNPRGNYGYTF.

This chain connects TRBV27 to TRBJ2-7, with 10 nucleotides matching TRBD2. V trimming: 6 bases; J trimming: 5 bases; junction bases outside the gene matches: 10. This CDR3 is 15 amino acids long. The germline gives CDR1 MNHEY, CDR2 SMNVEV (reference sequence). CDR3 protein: CASSSSGGAVNEQYF. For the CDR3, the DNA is TGTGCCAGCAGCTCGAGCGGGGGGGCCGTAAACGAGCAGTACTTC.

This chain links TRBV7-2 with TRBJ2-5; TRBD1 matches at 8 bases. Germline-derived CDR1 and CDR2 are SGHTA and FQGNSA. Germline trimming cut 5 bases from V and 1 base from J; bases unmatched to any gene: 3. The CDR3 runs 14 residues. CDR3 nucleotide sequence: TGTGCCAGCAGCGCCGGACAGGGCCAAGAGACCCAGTACTTC. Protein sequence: CASSAGQGQETQYF.

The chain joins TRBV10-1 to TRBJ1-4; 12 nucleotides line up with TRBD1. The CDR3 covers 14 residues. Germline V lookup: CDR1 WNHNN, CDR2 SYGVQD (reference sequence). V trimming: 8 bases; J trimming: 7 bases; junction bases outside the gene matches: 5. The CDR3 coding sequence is TGCGCCAGCTCGCCGGGACAGGGGGCTGAAAAACTGTTTTTT. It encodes CASSPGQGAEKLFF.

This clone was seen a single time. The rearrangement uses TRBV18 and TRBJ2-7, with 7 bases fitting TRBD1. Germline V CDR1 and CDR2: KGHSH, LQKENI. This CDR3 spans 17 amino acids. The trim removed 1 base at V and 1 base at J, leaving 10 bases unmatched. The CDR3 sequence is CASSPRQGPSSSYEQYF. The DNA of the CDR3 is TGTGCCAGCTCACCACGACAGGGCCCATCTTCATCCTACGAGCAGTACTTC.

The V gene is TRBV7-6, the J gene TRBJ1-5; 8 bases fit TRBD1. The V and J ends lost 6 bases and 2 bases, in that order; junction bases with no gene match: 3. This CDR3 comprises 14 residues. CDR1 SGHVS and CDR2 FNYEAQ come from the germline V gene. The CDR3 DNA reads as TGTGCCAGCAGTCAGGGGGCTGGCAATCAGCCCCAGCATTTT. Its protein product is CASSQGAGNQPQHF.

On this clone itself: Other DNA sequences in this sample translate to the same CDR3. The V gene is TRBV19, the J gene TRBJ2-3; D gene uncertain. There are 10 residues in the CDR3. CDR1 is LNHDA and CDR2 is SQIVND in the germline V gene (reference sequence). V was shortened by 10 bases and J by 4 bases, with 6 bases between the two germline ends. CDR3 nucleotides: TGTGCCACGGAATCAGATACGCAGTATTTT. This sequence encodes CATESDTQYF.